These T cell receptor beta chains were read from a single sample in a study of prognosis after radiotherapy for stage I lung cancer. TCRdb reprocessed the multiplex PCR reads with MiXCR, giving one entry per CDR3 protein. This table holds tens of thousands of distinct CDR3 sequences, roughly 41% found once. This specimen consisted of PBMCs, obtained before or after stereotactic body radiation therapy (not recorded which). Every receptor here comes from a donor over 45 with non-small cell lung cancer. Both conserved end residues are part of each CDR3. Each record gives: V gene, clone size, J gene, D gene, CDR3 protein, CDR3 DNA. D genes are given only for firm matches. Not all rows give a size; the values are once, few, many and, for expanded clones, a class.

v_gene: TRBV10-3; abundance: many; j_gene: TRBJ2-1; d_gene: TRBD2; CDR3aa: CAIRAASGVYNEQFF; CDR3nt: TGTGCCATCAGAGCTGCTAGCGGAGTTTACAATGAGCAGTTCTTC
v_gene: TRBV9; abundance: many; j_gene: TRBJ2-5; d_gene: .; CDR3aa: CASSGQGLRETQYF; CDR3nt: TGTGCCAGCAGCGGGCAGGGTTTGAGAGAGACCCAGTACTTC
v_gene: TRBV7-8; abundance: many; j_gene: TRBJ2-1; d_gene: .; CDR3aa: CASSLIAAIYNEQFF; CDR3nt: TGTGCCAGCAGCTTAATAGCGGCGATCTACAATGAGCAGTTCTTC
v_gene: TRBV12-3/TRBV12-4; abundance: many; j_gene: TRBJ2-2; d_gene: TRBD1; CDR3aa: CASSLAPAGGRTGELFF; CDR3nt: TGTGCCAGCAGTTTAGCGCCGGCAGGGGGTAGAACCGGGGAGCTGTTTTTT
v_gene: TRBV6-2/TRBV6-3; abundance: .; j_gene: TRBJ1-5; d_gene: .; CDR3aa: CATSTGPGGQPQHF; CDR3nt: TGTGCCACAAGTACAGGACCTGGGGGTCAGCCCCAGCATTTT
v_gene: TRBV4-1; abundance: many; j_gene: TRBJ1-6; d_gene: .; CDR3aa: CASSERSLDSPLHF; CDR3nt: TGCGCCAGCAGCGAAAGAAGCTTAGATTCACCCCTCCACTTT
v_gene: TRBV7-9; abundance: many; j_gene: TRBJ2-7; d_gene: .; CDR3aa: CASSQARGSPYEQYF; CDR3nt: TGTGCCAGCAGCCAAGCCCGGGGATCGCCCTACGAGCAGTACTTC
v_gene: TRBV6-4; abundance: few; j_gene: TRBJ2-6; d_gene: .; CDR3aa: CAGSLQGSLGANVLTF; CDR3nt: TGTGCCGGCTCCCTTCAAGGAAGTCTTGGGGCCAACGTCCTGACTTTC
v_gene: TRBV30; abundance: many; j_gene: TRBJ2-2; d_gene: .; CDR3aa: CAWSLTGAPNTGELFF; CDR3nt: TGTGCCTGGAGTCTGACGGGGGCTCCGAACACCGGGGAGCTGTTTTTT
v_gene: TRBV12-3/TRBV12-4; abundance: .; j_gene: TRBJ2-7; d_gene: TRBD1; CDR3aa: CASRLSGTGVDEQYF; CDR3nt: TGTGCCAGCAGACTTTCCGGGACAGGGGTCGACGAGCAGTACTTC
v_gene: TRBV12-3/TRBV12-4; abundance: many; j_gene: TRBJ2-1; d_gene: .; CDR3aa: CASSSQGNEQFF; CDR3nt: TGTGCCAGCAGTTCCCAGGGAAATGAGCAGTTCTTC
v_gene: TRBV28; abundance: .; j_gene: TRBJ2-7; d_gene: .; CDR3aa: CASTPPGGREQYF; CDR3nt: TGTGCCAGCACCCCTCCTGGGGGGCGTGAGCAGTACTTC
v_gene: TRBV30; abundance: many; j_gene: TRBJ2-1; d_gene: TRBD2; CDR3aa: CAWSPFSGRASLQFF; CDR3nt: TGTGCCTGGAGTCCATTTAGCGGGAGGGCTTCTCTGCAGTTCTTC
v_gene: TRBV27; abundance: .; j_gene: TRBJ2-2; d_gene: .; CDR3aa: CASSLLVRRVGELFF; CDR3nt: TGTGCCAGCAGTTTACTCGTCCGACGGGTCGGGGAGCTGTTTTTT
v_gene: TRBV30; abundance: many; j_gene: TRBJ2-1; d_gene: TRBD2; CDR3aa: CAWSTYTLADNEQFF; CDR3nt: TGTGCCTGGAGTACGTACACCCTAGCGGACAATGAGCAGTTCTTC
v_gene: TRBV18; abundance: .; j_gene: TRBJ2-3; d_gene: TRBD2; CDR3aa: CASSRLAGGSFDTQYF; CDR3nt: TGTGCCAGCTCACGACTAGCGGGAGGTTCGTTTGATACGCAGTATTTT
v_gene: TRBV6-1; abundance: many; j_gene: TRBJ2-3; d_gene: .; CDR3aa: CASRDDAAADTQYF; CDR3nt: TGTGCCAGCCGCGATGACGCAGCAGCAGATACGCAGTATTTT
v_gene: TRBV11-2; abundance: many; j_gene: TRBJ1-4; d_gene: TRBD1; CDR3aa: CASSLGIGGGTNEKLFF; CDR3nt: TGTGCCAGCAGCTTAGGGATAGGGGGCGGAACTAATGAAAAACTGTTTTTT
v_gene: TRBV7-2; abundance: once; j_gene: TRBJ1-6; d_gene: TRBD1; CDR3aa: CASSGQGVSSPLHF; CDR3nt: TGTGCCAGCAGCGGACAGGGGGTTAGTTCACCCCTCCACTTT
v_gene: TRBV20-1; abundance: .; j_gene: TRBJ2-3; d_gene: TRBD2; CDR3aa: CSARGPLAGEADTQYF; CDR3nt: TGCAGTGCTAGGGGGCCCCTAGCGGGAGAGGCAGATACGCAGTATTTT
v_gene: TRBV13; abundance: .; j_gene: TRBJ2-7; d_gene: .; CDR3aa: CASSLVGREQYF; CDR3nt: TGTGCCAGCAGCTTAGTCGGTCGCGAGCAGTACTTC
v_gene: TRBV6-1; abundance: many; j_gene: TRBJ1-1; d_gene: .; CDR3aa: CAAIGPGNTEAFF; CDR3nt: TGTGCCGCCATCGGGCCGGGGAACACTGAAGCTTTCTTT
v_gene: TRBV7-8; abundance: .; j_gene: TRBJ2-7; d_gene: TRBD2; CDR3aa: CASIPERRGLARSSYEQYF; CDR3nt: TGTGCCAGCATCCCCGAACGCCGGGGACTAGCGAGAAGCTCCTACGAGCAGTACTTC